This T cell receptor beta chain was sequenced for a study of blood T cell repertoires in COVID-19. Some clones are missing from TCRdb's copy, which holds only in-frame ones; the method was immunoSEQ multiplex PCR. The sample shows tens of thousands of clones, around four fifths of them seen only once. The CDR3 covers 15 residues. The germline V gene has CDR1 SGHRS and CDR2 YFSETQ. After removal of 0 bases from V and 6 bases from J, the junction contained 4 bases not matched to a gene. This clonotype was sampled from a man aged 50-60 years with active COVID-19. Input material: peripheral blood. The V call is TRBV5-1, the J call TRBJ2-1; 9 nucleotides match TRBD2. The CDR3 bases are TGCGCCAGCAGCTTGGGACTAGCGGAAGCCAATGAGCAGTTCTTC. Translated, it gives CASSLGLAEANEQFF.